This entry features one T cell receptor (beta chain) sequence. V lost 3 bases, J lost 2 bases, and 14 bases lay in between. Germline loops: CDR1 SQVTM, CDR2 ANQGSEA. The length of the CDR3 is 15 residues. This record belongs to a study of CD8+ T cells in alopecia areata. Extracted RNA was reverse transcribed, and the resulting cDNA served as sequencing template. Generated by immunoSEQ multiplex PCR, the TCRdb table keeps only in-frame clones and is missing some. Of about 190,000 clones in the sample, 60% to 70% were seen once. As to treatment: oral pan-JAK inhibitor, 5-10 mg twice daily. The source of this sequence is a human donor with alopecia areata. The genes are TRBV29-1 and TRBJ2-4, with D uncertain. The material was CD4+ T cells sorted from blood, obtained at week 4, from a patient treated with tofacitinib. The CDR3 region has the DNA TGCAGCGTTGATGGCGGTATGCTTTCCAAAAACATTCAGTACTTC. Residues: CSVDGGMLSKNIQYF. Using reference TRBV29-1 and TRBJ2-4 for the parts outside the CDR3, the full variable domain is SAVISQKPSRDICQRGTSLTIQCQVDSQVTMMFWYRQQPGQSLTLIATANQGSEATYESGFVIDKFPISRPNLTFSTLTVSNMSPEDSSIYLCSVDGGMLSKNIQYFGAGTRLSVL.